The following is a T cell receptor beta chain sequence with its context. Its matching antigen is unknown. A junction boundary mismatches the germline segment, possibly from a read error. Assay: immunoSEQ multiplex PCR; the TCRdb copy retains only in-frame clones and omits some. The sample records 600,000 or so clones, 85% to 95% being singletons. The data originate from a study of shared clonotypes between healthy human individuals. Across the whole study: Contributing individuals were a couple of females and a few males aged 18 to 49. Study conclusions and caveats: Clonotypes that were shared across a handful of donors made up around 5% of naive CD4 clonotypes. Sampling involved blood alone; tissue repertoires likely differ.

The CDR3 consists of 15 residues. Germline V lookup: CDR1 MGHRA, CDR2 YSYEKL. CD45RO-negative, CCR7-selected cells formed the naive CD8 fraction, which excluded terminally differentiated effector memory CD45RA+ cells. The chain joins TRBV4-1 to TRBJ2-2; D may be TRBD1 or TRBD2 (6 bases each). Sequenced sample: naive CD8+ T cells sorted from blood. The source of this sequence is a woman aged 25-40 years in good health. The DNA for the CDR3 is TGCGCCAGCAGCCAAGTTTGGGGGGACACCGGGGAGCTGCTTTTT. This gives the protein CASSQVWGDTGELLF.